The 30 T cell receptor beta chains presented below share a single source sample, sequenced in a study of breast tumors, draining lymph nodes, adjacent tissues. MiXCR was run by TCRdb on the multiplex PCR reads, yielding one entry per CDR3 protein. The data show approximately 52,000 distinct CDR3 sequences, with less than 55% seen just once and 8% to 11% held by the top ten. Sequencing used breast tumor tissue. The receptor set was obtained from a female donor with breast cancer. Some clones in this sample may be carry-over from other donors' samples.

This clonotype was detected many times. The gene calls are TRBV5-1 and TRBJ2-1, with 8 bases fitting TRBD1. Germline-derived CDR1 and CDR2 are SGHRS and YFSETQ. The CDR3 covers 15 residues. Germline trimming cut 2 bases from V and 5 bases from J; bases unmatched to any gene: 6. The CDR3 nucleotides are TGCGCCAGCAGCTTCCAGGGGGCGCGGGACAATGAGCAGTTCTTC. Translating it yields CASSFQGARDNEQFF.

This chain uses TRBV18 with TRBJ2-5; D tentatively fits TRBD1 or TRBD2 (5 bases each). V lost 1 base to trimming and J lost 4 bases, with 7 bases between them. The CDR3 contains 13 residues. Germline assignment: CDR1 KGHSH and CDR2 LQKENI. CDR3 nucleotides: TGTGCCAGCTCACCACTGGGGGTAGAGACCCAGTACTTC. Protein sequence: CASSPLGVETQYF.

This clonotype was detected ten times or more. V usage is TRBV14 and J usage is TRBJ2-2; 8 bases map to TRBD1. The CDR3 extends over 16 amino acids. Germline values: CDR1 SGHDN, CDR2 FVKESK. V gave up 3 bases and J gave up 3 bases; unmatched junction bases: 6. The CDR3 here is CASSQDRVTHTGELFF. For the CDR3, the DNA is TGTGCCAGCAGCCAGGACAGGGTAACACACACCGGGGAGCTGTTTTTT.

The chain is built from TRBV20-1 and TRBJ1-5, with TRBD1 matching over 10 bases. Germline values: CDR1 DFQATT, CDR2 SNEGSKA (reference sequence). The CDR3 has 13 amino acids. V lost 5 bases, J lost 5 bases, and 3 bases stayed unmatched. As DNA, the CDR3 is TGCAGTGCTGCGACAGGGGGCTATCAGCCCCAGCATTTT. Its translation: CSAATGGYQPQHF.

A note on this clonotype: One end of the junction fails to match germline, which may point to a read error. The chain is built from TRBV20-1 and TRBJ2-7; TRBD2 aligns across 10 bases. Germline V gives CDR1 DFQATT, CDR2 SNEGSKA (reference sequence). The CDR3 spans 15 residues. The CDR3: CSALGLAGASYERYF. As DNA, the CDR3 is TGCAGTGCCCTCGGGCTAGCGGGAGCATCCTACGAGCGGTACTTC.

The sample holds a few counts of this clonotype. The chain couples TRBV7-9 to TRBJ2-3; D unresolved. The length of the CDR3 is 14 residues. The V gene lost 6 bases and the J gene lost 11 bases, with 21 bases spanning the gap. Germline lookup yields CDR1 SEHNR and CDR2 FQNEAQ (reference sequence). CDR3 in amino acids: CASSHERTYNEQYF. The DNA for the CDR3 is TGTGCCAGCAGTCATGAGCGAACCTACAATGAGCAGTATTTT.

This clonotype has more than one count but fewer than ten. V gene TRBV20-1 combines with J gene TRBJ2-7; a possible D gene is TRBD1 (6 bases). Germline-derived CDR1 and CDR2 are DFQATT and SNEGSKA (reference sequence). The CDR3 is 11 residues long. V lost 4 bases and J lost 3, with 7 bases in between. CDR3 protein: CSATGVYEQYF. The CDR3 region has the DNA TGCAGTGCTACAGGGGTCTACGAGCAGTACTTC.

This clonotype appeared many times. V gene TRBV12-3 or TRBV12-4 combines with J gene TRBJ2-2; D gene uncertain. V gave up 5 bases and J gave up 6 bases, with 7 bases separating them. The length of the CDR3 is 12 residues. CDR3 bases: TGTGCCAGCAGTGGCGACCCCGGGGAGCTGTTTTTT. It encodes CASSGDPGELFF.

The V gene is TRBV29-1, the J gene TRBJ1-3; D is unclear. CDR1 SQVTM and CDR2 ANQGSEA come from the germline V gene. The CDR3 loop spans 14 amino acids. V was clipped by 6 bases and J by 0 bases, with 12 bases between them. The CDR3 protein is CSVFKRSSGNTIYF. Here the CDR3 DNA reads TGCAGCGTCTTTAAGAGGAGCTCTGGAAACACCATATATTTT.

The CDR3 sequence is CASSLAGIGYTF. CDR3 sequence (DNA): TGCGCCAGCAGCTTGGCAGGGATAGGCTACACCTTC. The chain links TRBV5-1 to TRBJ1-2; weak D call: TRBD1 (5 bases). The length of the CDR3 is 12 residues. V lost 0 bases to trimming and J lost 8 bases, with 8 bases between them. The germline V gene has CDR1 SGHRS and CDR2 YFSETQ.

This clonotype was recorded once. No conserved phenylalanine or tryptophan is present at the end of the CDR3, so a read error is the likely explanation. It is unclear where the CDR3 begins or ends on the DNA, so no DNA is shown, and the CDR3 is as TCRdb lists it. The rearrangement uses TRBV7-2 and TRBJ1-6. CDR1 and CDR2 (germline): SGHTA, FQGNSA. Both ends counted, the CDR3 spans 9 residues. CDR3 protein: CASSPKPTS.

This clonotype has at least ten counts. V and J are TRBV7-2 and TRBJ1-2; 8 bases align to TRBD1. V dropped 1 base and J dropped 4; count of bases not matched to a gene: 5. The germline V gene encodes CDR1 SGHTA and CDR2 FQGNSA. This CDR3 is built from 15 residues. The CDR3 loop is CASSLGDRITYGYTF. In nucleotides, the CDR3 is TGTGCCAGCAGCTTAGGGGACAGGATTACCTATGGCTACACCTTC.

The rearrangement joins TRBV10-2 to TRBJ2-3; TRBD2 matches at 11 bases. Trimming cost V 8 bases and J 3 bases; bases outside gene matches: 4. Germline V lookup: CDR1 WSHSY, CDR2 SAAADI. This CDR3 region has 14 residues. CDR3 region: CASAGLAATDTQYF. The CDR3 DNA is TGCGCCAGCGCGGGACTAGCGGCGACAGATACGCAGTATTTT.

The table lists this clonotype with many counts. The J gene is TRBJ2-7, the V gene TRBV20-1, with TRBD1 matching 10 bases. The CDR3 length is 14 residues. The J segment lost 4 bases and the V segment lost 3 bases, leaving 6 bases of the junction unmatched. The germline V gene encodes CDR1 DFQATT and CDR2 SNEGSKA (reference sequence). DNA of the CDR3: TGCAGTGCTAGGCGCCGGGACAGGGGTTACGAGCAGTACTTC. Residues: CSARRRDRGYEQYF.

The CDR3 region is CSAKMRPYNEQFF. The CDR3 nucleotides read TGCAGTGCCAAGATGAGACCCTACAATGAGCAGTTCTTC. This sequence joins TRBV20-1 and TRBJ2-1; D gene unclear. CDR1 and CDR2 (germline): DFQATT, SNEGSKA (reference sequence). V was pared by 6 bases and J by 2 bases, with 11 bases between. The CDR3 has 13 residues.

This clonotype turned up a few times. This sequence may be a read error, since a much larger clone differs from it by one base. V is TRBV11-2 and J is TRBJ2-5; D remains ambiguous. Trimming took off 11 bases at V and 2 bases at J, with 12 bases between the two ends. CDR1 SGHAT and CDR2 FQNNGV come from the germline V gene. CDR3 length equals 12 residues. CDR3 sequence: CAGGHLQETQYF. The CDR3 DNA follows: TGTGCCGGCGGCCATTTACAAGAGACCCAGTACTTC.

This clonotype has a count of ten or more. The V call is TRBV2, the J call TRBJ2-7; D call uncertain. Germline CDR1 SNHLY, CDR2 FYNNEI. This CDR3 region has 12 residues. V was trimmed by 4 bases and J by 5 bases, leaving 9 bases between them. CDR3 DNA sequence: TGTGCCAGCAGTGGTTCTATAGACGAGCAGTACTTC. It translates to CASSGSIDEQYF.

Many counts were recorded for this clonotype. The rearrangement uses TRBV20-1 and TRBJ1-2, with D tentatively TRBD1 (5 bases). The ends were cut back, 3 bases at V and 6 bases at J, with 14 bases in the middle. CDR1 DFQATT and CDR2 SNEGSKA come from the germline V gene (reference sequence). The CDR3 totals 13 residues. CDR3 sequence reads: CSASSVQADGYTF. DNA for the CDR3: TGCAGTGCTAGTTCGGTACAGGCCGATGGCTACACCTTC.

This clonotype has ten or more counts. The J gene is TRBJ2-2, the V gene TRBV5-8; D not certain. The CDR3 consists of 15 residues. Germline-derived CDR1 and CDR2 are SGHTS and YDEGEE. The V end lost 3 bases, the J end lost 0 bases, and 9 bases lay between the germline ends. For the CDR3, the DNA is TGTGCCAGCAGCTCAGGACGGGCGAACACCGGGGAGCTGTTTTTT. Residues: CASSSGRANTGELFF. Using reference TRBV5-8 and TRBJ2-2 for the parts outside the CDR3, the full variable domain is EAGVTQSPTHLIKTRGQQATLRCSPISGHTSVYWYQQALGLGLQFLLWYDEGEERNRGNFPPRFSGRQFPNYSSELNVNALELEDSALYLCASSSGRANTGELFFGEGSRLTVL.

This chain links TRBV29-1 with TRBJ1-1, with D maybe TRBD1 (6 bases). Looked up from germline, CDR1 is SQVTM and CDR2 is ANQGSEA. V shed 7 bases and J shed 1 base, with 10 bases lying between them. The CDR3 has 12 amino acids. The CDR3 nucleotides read TGCAGCGCGGTAGGGGGGAACACTGAAGCTTTCTTT. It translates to CSAVGGNTEAFF.

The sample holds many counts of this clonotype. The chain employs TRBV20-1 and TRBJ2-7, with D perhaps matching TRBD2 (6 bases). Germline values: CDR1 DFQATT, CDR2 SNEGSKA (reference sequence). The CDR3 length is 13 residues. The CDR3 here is CSPRQWGAYEQYF. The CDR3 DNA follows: TGCAGCCCCCGACAGTGGGGGGCCTACGAGCAGTACTTC.

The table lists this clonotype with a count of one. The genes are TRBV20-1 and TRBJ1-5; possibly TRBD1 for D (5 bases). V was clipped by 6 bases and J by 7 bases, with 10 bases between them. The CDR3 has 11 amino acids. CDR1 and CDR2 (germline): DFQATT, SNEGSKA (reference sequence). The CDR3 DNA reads TGCAGTGCCAGGGCAGGACAGCCCCAGCATTTT. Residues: CSARAGQPQHF.

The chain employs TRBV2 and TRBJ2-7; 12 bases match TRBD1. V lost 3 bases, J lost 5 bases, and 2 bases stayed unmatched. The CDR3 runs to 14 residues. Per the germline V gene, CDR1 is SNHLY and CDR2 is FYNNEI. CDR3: CASSEGQGANEQYF. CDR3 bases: TGTGCCAGCAGTGAGGGACAGGGGGCGAACGAGCAGTACTTC.

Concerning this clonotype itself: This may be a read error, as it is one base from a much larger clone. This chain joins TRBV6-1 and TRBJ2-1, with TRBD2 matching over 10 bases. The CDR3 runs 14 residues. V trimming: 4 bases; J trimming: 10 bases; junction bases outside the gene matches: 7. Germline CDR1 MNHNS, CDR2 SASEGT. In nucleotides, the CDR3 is TGTGCCAGCAGTGGGTTAGCGGGAGGCGGGGAGCAGTTCTTC. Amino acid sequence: CASSGLAGGGEQFF.

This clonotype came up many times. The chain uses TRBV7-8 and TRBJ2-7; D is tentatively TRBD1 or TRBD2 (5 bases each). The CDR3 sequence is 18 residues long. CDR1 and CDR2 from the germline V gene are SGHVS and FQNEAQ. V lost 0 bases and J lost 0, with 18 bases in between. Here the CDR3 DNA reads TGTGCCAGCAGCTTAGCTAGAGAGGGGCGGGTCCCCTCCTACGAGCAGTACTTC. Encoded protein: CASSLAREGRVPSYEQYF.

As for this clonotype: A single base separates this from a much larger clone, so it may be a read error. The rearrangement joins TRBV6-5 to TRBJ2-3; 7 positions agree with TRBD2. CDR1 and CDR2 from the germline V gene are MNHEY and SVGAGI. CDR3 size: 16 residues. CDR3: CASSHSDREVTDTRYF. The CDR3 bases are TGTGCCAGCAGTCACTCGGACCGGGAGGTCACAGATACGCGGTATTTT.

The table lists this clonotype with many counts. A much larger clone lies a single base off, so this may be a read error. The CDR3 is CASSLEAGAGYEQYF. The CDR3 DNA reads as TGTGCCAGCAGCTTAGAAGCGGGAGCAGGGTACGAGCAGTACTTC. The chain links TRBV11-2 to TRBJ2-7, with TRBD2 matching over 8 bases. The CDR3 has 15 amino acids. In germline, CDR1 is SGHAT, CDR2 FQNNGV. The J segment lost 4 bases and the V segment lost 0 bases, leaving 5 bases of the junction unmatched.

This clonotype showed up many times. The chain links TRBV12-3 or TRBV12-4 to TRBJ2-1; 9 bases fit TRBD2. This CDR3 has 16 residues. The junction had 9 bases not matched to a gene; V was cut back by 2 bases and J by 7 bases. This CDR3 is CASSLRLAGAYNEQFF. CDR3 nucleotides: TGTGCCAGCAGTTTACGGTTAGCGGGAGCGTATAATGAGCAGTTCTTC.

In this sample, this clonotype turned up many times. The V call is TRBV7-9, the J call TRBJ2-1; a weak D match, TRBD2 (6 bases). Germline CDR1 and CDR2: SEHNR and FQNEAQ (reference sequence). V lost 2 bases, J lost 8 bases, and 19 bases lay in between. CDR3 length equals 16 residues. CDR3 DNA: TGTGCCAGCAGCTTAATGGAGACTAGTCTTGACGATGAGCAGTTCTTC. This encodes CASSLMETSLDDEQFF.

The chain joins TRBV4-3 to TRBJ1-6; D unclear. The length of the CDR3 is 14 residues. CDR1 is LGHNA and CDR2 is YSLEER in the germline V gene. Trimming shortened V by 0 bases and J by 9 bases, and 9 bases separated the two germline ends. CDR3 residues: CASSQDFYLSPLHF. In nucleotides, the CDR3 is TGCGCCAGCAGCCAAGATTTCTATCTTTCACCCCTCCACTTT.